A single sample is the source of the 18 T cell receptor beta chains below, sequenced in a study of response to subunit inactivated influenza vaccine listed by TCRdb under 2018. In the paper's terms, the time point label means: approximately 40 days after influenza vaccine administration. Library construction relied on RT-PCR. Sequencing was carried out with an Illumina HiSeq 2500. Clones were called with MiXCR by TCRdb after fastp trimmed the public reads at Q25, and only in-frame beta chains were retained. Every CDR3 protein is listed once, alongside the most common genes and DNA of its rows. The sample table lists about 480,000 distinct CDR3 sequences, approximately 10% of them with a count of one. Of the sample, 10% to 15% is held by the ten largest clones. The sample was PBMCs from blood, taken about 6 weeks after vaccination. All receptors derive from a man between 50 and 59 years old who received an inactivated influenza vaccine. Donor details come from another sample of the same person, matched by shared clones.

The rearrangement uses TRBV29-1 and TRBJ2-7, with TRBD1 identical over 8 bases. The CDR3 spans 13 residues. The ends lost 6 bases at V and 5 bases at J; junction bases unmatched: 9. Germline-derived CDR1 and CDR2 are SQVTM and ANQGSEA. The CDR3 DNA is TGCAGCGTGGGCCCCAGGGGGCTCAACGAGCAGTACTTC. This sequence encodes CSVGPRGLNEQYF.

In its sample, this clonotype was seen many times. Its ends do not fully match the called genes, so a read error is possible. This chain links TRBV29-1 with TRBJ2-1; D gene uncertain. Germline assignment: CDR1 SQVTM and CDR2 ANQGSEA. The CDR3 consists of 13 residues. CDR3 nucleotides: TGCAGCCTTGATAAGAGCTCCTACAATGAGCAGTTCTTC. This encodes CSLDKSSYNEQFF.

Here the CDR3 reads CSVGEGSGRYNEQFF. DNA for the CDR3: TGCAGCGTTGGGGAGGGTAGCGGGAGATACAATGAGCAGTTCTTC. The gene calls are TRBV29-1 and TRBJ2-1; 9 positions match TRBD2. The CDR3 loop spans 15 amino acids. V trimming: 4 bases; J trimming: 4 bases; junction bases outside the gene matches: 8. Germline CDR1 is SQVTM and CDR2 is ANQGSEA.

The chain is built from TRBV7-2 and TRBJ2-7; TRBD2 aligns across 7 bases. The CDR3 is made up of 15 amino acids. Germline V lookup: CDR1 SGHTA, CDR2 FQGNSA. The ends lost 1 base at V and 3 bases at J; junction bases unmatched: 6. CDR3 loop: CASSLVGTTNYEQYF. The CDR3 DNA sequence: TGTGCCAGCAGCTTAGTTGGGACTACAAACTACGAGCAGTACTTC.

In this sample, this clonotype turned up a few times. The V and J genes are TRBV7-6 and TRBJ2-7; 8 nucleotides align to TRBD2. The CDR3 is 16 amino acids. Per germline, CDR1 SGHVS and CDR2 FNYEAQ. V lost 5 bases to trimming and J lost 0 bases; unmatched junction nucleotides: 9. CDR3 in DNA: TGTGCCAGCAGCCCACCCGGGGGGGGTAGCTCCTACGAGCAGTACTTC. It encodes CASSPPGGGSSYEQYF.

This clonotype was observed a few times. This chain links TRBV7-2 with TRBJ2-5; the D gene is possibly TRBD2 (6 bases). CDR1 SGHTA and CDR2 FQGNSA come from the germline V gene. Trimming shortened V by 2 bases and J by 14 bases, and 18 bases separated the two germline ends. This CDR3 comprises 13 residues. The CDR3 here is CASSLSFLGTPYF. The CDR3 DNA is TGTGCCAGCAGCTTAAGTTTTTTAGGGACTCCCTACTTC. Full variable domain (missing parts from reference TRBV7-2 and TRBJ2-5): GAGVSQSPSNKVTEKGKDVELRCDPISGHTALYWYRQSLGQGLEFLIYFQGNSAPDKSGLPSDRFSAERTGGSVSTLTIQRTQQEDSAVYLCASSLSFLGTPYFGPGTRLLVL.

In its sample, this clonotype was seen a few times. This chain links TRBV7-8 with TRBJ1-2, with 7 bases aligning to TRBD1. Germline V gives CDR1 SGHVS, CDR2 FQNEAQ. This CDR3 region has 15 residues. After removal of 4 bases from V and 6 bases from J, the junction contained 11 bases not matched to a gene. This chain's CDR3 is CASSSRQGTLHGYTF. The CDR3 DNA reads TGTGCCAGCAGCTCCAGACAGGGAACCCTTCATGGCTACACCTTC. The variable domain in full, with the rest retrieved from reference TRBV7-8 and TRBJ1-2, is GAGVSQSPRYKVAKRGQDVALRCDPISGHVSLFWYQQALGQGPEFLTYFQNEAQLDKSGLPSDRFFAERPEGSVSTLKIQRTQQEDSAVYLCASSSRQGTLHGYTFGSGTRLTVV.

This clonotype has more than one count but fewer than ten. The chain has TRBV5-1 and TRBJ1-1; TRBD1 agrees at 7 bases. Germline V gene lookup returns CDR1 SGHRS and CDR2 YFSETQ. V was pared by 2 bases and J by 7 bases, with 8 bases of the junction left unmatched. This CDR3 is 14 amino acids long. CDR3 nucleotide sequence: TGCGCCAGCAGCTTCAGGGGGGCGGGGAGTGAAGCTTTCTTT. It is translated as CASSFRGAGSEAFF.

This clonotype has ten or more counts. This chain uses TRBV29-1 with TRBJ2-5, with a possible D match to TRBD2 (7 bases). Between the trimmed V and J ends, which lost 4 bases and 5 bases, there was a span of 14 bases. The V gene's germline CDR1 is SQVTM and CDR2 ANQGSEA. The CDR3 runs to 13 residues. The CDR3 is CSVAGGLGETQYF. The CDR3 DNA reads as TGCAGCGTTGCCGGGGGGCTCGGGGAGACCCAGTACTTC.

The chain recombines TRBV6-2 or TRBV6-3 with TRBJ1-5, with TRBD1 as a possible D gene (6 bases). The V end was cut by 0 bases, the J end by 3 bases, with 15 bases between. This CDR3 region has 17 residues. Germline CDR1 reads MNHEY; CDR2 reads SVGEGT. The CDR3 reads CASSYSGAGNFNQPQHF. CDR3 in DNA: TGTGCCAGCAGTTACTCGGGGGCCGGGAACTTCAATCAGCCCCAGCATTTT.

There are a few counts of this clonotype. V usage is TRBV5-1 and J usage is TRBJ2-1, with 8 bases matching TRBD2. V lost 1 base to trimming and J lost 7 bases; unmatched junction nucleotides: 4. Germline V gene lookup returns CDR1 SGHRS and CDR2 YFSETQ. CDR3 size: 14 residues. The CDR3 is CASSLNGGGNEQFF. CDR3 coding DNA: TGCGCCAGCAGCTTGAACGGGGGGGGAAATGAGCAGTTCTTC.

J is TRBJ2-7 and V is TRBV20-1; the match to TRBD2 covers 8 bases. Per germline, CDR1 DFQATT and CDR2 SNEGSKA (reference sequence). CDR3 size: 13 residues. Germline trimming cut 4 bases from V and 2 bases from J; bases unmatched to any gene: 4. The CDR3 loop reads CSATSGSPYEQYF. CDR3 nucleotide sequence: TGCAGTGCTACTAGCGGGTCCCCCTACGAGCAGTACTTC.

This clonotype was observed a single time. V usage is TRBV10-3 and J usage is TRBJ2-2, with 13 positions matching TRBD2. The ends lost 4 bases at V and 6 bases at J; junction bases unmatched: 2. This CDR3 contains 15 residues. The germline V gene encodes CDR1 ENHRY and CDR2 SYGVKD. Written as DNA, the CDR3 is TGTGCCATCAGTGGACTAGCGGGGGGACCCGGGGAGCTGTTTTTT. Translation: CAISGLAGGPGELFF.

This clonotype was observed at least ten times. The CDR3 DNA reads TGTGCCAGCAGTTTCAAGGTGCCGGGGGAGCTGTTTTTT. Its translation is CASSFKVPGELFF. The chain combines TRBV12-3 or TRBV12-4 with TRBJ2-2, with unresolved D. The CDR3 extends over 13 amino acids. V lost 3 bases, J lost 8 bases, and 10 bases lay in between.

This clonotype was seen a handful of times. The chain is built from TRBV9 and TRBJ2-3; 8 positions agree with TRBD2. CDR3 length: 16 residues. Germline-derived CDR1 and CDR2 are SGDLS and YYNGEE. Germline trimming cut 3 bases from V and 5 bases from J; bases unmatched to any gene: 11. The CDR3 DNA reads TGTGCCAGCAGCGACCCAGTAGCGGGGCACGGAGATACGCAGTATTTT. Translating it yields CASSDPVAGHGDTQYF.

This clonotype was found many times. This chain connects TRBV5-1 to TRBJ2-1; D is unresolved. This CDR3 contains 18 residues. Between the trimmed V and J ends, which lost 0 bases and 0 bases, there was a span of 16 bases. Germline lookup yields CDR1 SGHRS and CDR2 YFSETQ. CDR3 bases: TGCGCCAGCAGCTTGGGGTGGAGCGCGCTGAGCTCCTACAATGAGCAGTTCTTC. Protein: CASSLGWSALSSYNEQFF.

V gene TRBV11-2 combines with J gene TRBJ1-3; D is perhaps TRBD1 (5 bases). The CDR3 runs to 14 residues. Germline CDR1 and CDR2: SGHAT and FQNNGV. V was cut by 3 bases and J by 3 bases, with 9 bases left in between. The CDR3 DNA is TGTGCCAGCAGCTTGGGGGGGTTTGGAAACACCATATATTTT. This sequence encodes CASSLGGFGNTIYF.

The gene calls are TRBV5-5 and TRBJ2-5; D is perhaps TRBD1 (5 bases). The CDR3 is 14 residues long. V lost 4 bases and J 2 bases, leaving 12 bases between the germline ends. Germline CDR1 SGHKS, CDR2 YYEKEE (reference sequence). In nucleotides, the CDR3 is TGTGCCAGCAGCCCTACAGGATCTCAAGAGACCCAGTACTTC. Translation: CASSPTGSQETQYF.